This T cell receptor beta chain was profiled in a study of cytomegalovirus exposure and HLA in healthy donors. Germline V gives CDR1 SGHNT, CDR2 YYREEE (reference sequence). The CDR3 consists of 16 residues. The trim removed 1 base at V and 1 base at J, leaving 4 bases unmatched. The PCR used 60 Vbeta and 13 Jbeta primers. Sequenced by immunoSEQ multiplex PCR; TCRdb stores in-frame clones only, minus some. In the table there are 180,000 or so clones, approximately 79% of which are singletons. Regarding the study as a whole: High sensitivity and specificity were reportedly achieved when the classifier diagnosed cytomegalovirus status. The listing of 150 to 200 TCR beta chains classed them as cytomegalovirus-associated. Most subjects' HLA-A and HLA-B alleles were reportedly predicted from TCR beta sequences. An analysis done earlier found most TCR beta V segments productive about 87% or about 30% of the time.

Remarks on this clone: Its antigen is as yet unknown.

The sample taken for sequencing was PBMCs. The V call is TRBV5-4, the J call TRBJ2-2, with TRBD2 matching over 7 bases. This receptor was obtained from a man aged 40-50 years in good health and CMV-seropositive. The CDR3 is CASSLKSGENTGELFF. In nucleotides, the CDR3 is TGTGCCAGCAGCTTGAAAAGCGGGGAGAACACCGGGGAGCTGTTTTTT.